A selection of T cell receptor beta chains follows, all from one sample in a study of shared T cell receptors in the human thymus. The protocol was immunoSEQ multiplex PCR, while the TCRdb copy is restricted to in-frame clones and leaves out a portion. The sample includes 650,000 to 950,000 clones, 70% to 90% of them seen just once. These sequences were also reported in another study, on human thymus T cells.

The sequencing input was thymocytes. These receptors originate from a girl under three years old with a congenital heart defect. Both conserved end residues are part of each CDR3. A D gene is named only where the DNA matches it firmly.

>.|14|TRBV7-8|TRBJ1-1
TGTGCCAGCAGCCCGGGGGGGGAGAACACTGAAGCTTTCTTT
CASSPGGENTEAFF
>TRBD2|17|TRBV4-3|TRBJ2-7
TGCGCCAGCAGCCAAGTAGCGGGGGGCCTCCCTATACGAGCTCAGTACTTC
CASSQVAGGLPIRAQYF
>.|15|TRBV9|TRBJ2-2
TGTGCCAGCAGCGTGTCAGGGGTAAACACCGGGGAGCTGTTTTTT
CASSVSGVNTGELFF
>.|18|TRBV7-2|TRBJ1-6
TGTGCCAGCAGTCTTAGGGGCGTCAATACCACTTATAATTCACCCCTCCACTTT
CASSLRGVNTTYNSPLHF
>.|16|TRBV5-1|TRBJ2-7
TGCGCCAGCAGCTTGGCGAGCGGGCGGGCGGCTTACGAGCAGTACTTC
CASSLASGRAAYEQYF
>TRBD1|12|TRBV6-4|TRBJ2-1
TGTGCCAGCAGTGGACAGGGCCATGAGCAGTTCTTC
CASSGQGHEQFF
>TRBD1|18|TRBV11-2|TRBJ1-2
TGTGCCAGCAGCTTAGGAACCCCTCGACAGGGCTCTAACTATGGCTACACCTTC
CASSLGTPRQGSNYGYTF
>TRBD1|16|TRBV29-1|TRBJ1-2
TGCAGCGTTGAAGATAGGGGGGCGACAGGGATCGGGGGCTACACCTTC
CSVEDRGATGIGGYTF
>.|12|TRBV6-5|TRBJ2-7
TGTGCCAGCAGTTCACACAATTGGGAGCAGTACTTC
CASSSHNWEQYF
>TRBD1|16|TRBV5-8|TRBJ2-1
TGTGCCAGCAGCCTACCTCGGGACAGCTCCTACAATGAGCAGTTCTTC
CASSLPRDSSYNEQFF